Following are 4 T cell receptor beta chains from one sample sequenced in a study of cytomegalovirus exposure and HLA in healthy donors. Measured with immunoSEQ multiplex PCR; TCRdb has only the in-frame clones, and not every one. Of roughly 70,000 clones listed, approximately 95% are singletons. The specimen sequenced was PBMCs. Source of these receptors: a man aged 18-30 years in good health and CMV-seropositive.

The rearrangement uses TRBV6-1 and TRBJ1-5; 7 bases are shared with TRBD1. The CDR3 loop spans 16 amino acids. Germline assignment: CDR1 MNHNS and CDR2 SASEGT. Unmatched junction bases numbered 6, after V lost 4 bases and J lost 0 bases. CDR3 loop: CASSAGGGFSNQPQHF. The CDR3 nucleotides read TGTGCCAGCAGTGCAGGGGGAGGTTTTAGCAATCAGCCCCAGCATTTT.

The chain employs TRBV6-6 and TRBJ1-4; TRBD1 is a possible D gene (5 bases). The CDR3 is 13 amino acids. Germline values: CDR1 MNHNY, CDR2 SVGAGI (reference sequence). Trimming took 5 bases from V and 11 from J, leaving 15 bases between them. Written as DNA, the CDR3 is TGTGCCAGCAGTAATCGGGGGTTGAATAAACTGTTTTTT. Protein product: CASSNRGLNKLFF.

In its sample, this clone ranks as medium-sized (0.01 to 0.1%). The V gene is TRBV7-9, the J gene TRBJ1-2, with a weak D call TRBD1 (5 bases). CDR3 length equals 13 residues. Looked up from germline, CDR1 is SEHNR and CDR2 is FQNEAQ (reference sequence). Trimming cost V 3 bases and J 6 bases, with 11 bases left between them. As DNA, the CDR3 is TGTGCCAGCAGCTTTTACGACAGTCATGGCTACACCTTC. Translating it yields CASSFYDSHGYTF.

The chain uses TRBV5-5 and TRBJ2-7; D possibly corresponds to TRBD1 (6 bases). Germline lookup yields CDR1 SGHKS and CDR2 YYEKEE (reference sequence). The ends were cut back, 2 bases at V and 6 bases at J, with 12 bases in the middle. This CDR3 contains 13 residues. The DNA of the CDR3 is TGTGCCAGCAGCTTCACCAGGGGTCGCGAGCAGTACTTC. This gives the protein CASSFTRGREQYF.